These 2 T cell receptor beta chains came from one sample sequenced in a study of Ad26.COV2.S vaccination and SARS-CoV-2 variants. As for treatment: some 20 received Ad26.COV2.S at low or high dose, single or two shots; 5 received placebo; per-sample allocation not given. Samples analyzed were those drawn on day 63 after the first vaccine or placebo injection. Sequenced by immunoSEQ multiplex PCR; TCRdb stores in-frame clones only, minus some. The data contain about 680,000 clones, approximately 88% of them singletons. The material sequenced was peripheral blood, taken in a trial of Ad26.COV2.S vaccine versus placebo. The receptors were gathered from a person aged 18-65 years who received the Ad26.COV2.S COVID-19 vaccine or a placebo.

J is TRBJ1-2 and V is TRBV19; D is ambiguous. The CDR3 loop spans 11 amino acids. Looked up from germline, CDR1 is LNHDA and CDR2 is SQIVND (reference sequence). V dropped 6 bases and J dropped 8 bases, with 10 bases sitting between them. As DNA, the CDR3 is TGTGCCAGTAGCGACGTAACAGGCTACACCTTC. Protein product: CASSDVTGYTF.

The chain joins TRBV5-6 to TRBJ1-2; D is undetermined. The germline CDR1 and CDR2 sequences are SGHDT and YYEEEE. V gave up 1 base and J gave up 4 bases, with 8 bases separating them. The CDR3 covers 13 residues. The CDR3 loop is CASSLLKPYGYTF. CDR3 nucleotides: TGTGCCAGCAGCTTGTTGAAGCCCTATGGCTACACCTTC.